Detailed here is one TCR beta chain. Germline-derived CDR1 and CDR2 are MNHEY and SVGAGI. The V gene lost 6 bases and the J gene lost 3 bases, with 11 bases spanning the gap. CDR3 length equals 13 residues. The source of the sample is a study of blood T cell repertoires in COVID-19. For the study at large: Both acute and convalescent COVID-19 samples were obtained from the United States, Italy and Spain. Sample material is recorded as cDNA or gDNA derived from T cells, B-cell-depleted T cells, or PBMCs.

Per the original methods: Reference gene primer amplification gave nucleated cell count estimates. Assay: immunoSEQ multiplex PCR; the TCRdb copy retains only in-frame clones and omits some. Clone size and the V and J calls come from that table; the DNA yielded D and trimming. Of about 200,000 clones listed, 80% to 90% are singletons. The sequencing input was peripheral blood. The sequence was collected from a woman in her 70s with acute or convalescent COVID-19. This chain joins TRBV6-5 and TRBJ1-1; D is ambiguous. The CDR3 protein is CASRPLQYTEAFF. DNA for the CDR3: TGTGCCAGCAGACCTCTCCAGTACACTGAAGCTTTCTTT.